The subject of this entry is one T cell receptor beta chain. These data belong to a study of OX40 agonist ivuxolimab in advanced cancers. Study details: Participants, 82.7% male, averaged approximately 56 years of age, ranging from roughly 23 to 90.

Assay: immunoSEQ multiplex PCR; the TCRdb copy retains only in-frame clones and omits some. Of some 66,000 clones in the sample, 85% were seen once. CDR3 length equals 12 residues. The source of this sequence is an adult with an advanced solid tumor such as melanoma, head and neck, liver or kidney cancer. The chain employs TRBV21-1 and TRBJ2-3. TRBV21-1 is recorded as a pseudogene. Sequencing used CD4+ or CD8+ T cells sorted from blood, obtained in a trial of the OX40 agonist ivuxolimab. CDR3 sequence reads: CASSKATDTQYF. In DNA, the CDR3 is TGTGCCAGCAGCAAAGCAACGGATACGCAGTATTTT.